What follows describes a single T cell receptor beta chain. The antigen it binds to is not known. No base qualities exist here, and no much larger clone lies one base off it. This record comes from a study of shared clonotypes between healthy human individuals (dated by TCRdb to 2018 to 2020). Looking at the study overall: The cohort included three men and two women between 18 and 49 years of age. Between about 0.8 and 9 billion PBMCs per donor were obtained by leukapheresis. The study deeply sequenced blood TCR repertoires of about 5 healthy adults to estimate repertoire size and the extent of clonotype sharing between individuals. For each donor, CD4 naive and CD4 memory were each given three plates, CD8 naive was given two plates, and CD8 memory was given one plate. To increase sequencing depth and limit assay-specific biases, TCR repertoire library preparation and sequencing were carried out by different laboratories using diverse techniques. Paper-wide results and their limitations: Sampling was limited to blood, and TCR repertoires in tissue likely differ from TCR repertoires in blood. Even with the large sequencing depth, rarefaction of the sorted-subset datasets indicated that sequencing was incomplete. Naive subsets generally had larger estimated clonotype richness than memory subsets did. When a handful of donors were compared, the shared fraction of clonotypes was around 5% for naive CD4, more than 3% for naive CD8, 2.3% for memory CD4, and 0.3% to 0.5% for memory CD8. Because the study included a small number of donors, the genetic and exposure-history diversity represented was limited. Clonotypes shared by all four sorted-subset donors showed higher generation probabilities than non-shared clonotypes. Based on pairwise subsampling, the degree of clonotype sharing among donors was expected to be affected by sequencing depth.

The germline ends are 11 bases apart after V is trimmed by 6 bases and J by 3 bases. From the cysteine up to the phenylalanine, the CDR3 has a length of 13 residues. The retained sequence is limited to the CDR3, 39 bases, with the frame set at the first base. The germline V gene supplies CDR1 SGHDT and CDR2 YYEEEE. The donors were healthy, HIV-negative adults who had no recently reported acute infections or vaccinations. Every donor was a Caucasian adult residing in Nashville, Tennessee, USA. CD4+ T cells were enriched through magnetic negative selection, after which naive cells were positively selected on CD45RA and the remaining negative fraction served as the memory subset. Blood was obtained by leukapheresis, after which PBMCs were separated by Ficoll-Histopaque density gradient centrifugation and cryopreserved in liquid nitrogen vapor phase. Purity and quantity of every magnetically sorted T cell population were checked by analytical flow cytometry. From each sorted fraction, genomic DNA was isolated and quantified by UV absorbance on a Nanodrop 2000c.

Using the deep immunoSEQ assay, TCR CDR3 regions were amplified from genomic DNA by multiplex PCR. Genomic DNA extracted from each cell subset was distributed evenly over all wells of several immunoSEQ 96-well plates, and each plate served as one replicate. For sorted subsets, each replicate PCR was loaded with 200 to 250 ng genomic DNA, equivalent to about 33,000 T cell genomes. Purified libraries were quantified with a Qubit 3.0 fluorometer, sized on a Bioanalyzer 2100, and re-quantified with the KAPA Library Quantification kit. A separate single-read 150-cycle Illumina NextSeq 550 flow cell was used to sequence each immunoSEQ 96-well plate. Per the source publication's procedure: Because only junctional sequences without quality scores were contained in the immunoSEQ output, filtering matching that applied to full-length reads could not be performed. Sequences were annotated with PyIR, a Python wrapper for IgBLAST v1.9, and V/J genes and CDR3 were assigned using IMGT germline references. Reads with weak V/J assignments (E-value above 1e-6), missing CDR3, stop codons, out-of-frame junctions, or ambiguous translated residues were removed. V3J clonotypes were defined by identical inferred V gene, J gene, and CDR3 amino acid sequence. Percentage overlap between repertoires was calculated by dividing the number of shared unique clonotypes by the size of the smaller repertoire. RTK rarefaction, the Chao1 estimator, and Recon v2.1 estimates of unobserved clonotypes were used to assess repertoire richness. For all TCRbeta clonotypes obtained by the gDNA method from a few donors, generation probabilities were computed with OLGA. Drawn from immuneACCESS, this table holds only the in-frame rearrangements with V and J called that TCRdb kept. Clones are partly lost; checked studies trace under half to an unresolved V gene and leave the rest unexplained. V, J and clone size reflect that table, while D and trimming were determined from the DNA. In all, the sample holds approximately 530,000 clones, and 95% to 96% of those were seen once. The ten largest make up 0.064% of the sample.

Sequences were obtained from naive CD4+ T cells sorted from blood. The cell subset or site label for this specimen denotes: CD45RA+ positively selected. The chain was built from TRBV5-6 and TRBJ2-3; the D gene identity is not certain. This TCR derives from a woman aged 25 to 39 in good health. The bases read TGTGCCAGCACGGCCCCCGCAACAGATACGCAGTATTTT. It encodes CASTAPATDTQYF.